This record looks at one T cell receptor (beta chain) sequence and its context. As originally analysed: For nucleated cells, counts were estimated from reference gene primer amplification. Libraries were prepared by immunoSEQ multiplex PCR; TCRdb keeps only in-frame clonotypes and omits some of them. V and J calls and clone size are those listed in that table; D and trimming were worked out from the DNA. Among 220,000 or so clones listed, approximately 90% were seen once. This sample stems from a study of blood T cell repertoires in COVID-19. About the study: In each case, the material was cDNA or gDNA derived from T cells, B-cell-depleted T cells, or PBMCs.

V lost 0 bases and J 2 bases, leaving 7 bases between the germline ends. Germline lookup yields CDR1 SGHRS and CDR2 YFSETQ. The CDR3 runs to 14 residues. The chain carries TRBV5-1 and TRBJ2-3; D gene uncertain. This TCR came from a man aged 50 to 60 who had been exposed to COVID-19. The specimen sequenced was PBMCs or T cells enriched from blood (not recorded which). The CDR3 bases are TGCGCCAGCAGCTTGGACAGCTCCACAGATACGCAGTATTTT. Its translation is CASSLDSSTDTQYF.